Listed here are 6 T cell receptor beta chains from one sample, sequenced in a study of shared clonotypes between healthy human individuals. TCRdb's table, derived via immunoSEQ multiplex PCR, lists solely in-frame clones and lacks some. The data hold 2,500,000 or so clones, with less than 95% observed a single time. The specimen sequenced was naive CD4+ T cells from PBMCs. This sample's subset: CD45RA+ positively selected. The receptors stem from a man in his late teens or twenties in good health. Some clones in this sample may be carry-over from other donors' samples.

The CDR3 spells CASSLRGSVPGVNTGELFF. CDR3 bases: TGCGCCAGCAGCTTACGGGGGTCGGTTCCGGGAGTAAACACCGGGGAGCTGTTTTTT. V is TRBV5-1 and J is TRBJ2-2; D perhaps matches TRBD2 (6 bases). Germline CDR1 SGHRS, CDR2 YFSETQ. The CDR3 totals 19 residues. Trimming removed 2 bases at V and 2 bases at J, with 22 bases between.

The chain is built from TRBV7-2 and TRBJ1-2; D unresolved. The V gene's germline CDR1 is SGHTA and CDR2 FQGNSA. V lost 4 bases to trimming and J lost 4 bases, with 10 bases between them. There are 13 residues in the CDR3. CDR3 in DNA: TGTGCCAGCAGCTCGTTTTCAGCCTATGGCTACACCTTC. It codes for CASSSFSAYGYTF.

Here the CDR3 reads CASSSGLAGGRQFF. DNA of the CDR3: TGTGCCAGCAGTAGTGGACTAGCGGGAGGACGGCAGTTCTTC. This rearrangement joins TRBV7-3 to TRBJ2-1; 14 nucleotides match TRBD2. With V trimmed by 6 bases and J by 12 bases, 7 bases remained unmatched. The germline CDR1 and CDR2 sequences are SGHTA and FQGTGA. This CDR3 is 14 amino acids long.

The V call is TRBV6-5, the J call TRBJ2-6; D is ambiguous. This CDR3 comprises 13 residues. Germline CDR1 MNHEY, CDR2 SVGAGI. Trimming pared 8 bases from V and 0 bases from J, leaving 5 bases between. The CDR3, as DNA: TGTGCCAGCGCCGACTCTGGGGCCAACGTCCTGACTTTC. This sequence encodes CASADSGANVLTF.

Concerning this clone: Other DNA sequences in the same sample also yield this CDR3. The chain uses TRBV7-2 and TRBJ2-7; the D is unclear. The V gene's germline CDR1 is SGHTA and CDR2 FQGNSA. V was trimmed by 4 bases and J by 3 bases, leaving 4 bases between them. This CDR3 comprises 11 residues. The DNA for the CDR3 is TGTGCCAGCAGCTCCCGCTACGAGCAGTACTTC. As protein: CASSSRYEQYF.

The CDR3 protein is CAIMKNQGEKLFF. DNA for the CDR3: TGTGCCATCATGAAAAATCAGGGCGAAAAACTGTTTTTT. The rearrangement links TRBV10-3 to TRBJ1-4; a possible D gene is TRBD1 (5 bases). Germline lookup yields CDR1 ENHRY and CDR2 SYGVKD. V lost 7 bases and J 8 bases, leaving 14 bases between the germline ends. This CDR3 region has 13 residues.